The rows below give T cell receptor beta chains drawn from one sample of a study of preoperative IRX-2 immunotherapy in early breast cancer. Generated by immunoSEQ multiplex PCR, the TCRdb table keeps only in-frame clones and is missing some. The sample carries more than 50,000 clones, around 94% recorded once. This specimen was collected from a patient treated with IRX-2 immunotherapy. Receptor source: a human donor with breast cancer. CDR3s include the opening cysteine and the closing phenylalanine or tryptophan.

CATQSSGGKQYF | TRBV28
CASSPSGRSNTGELFF | TRBV18
CASSFRSGGSYEQYF | TRBV14
CSVVPSGRVYEQFF | TRBV29-1
CASSRRQGVGYTF | TRBV27
CASRRPNTEAFF | TRBV5-3
CASAMGQEDQPQHF | TRBV12-5
CASSVGGSGGNTDTQYF | TRBV9
CASSHVTASKNIQYF | TRBV18
CASSGPGTSEMRDTQYF | TRBV7-2
CASSIDQWDRTNQPQHF | TRBV19
CASSQSRHEGYEQYF | TRBV4-2
CASSFGQGTEAFF | TRBV7-2
CASSQWGNSGNTIYF | TRBV14
CASRGDRGEKLFF | TRBV9
CASSVQTGNEQFF | TRBV9
CASSFTAQEDTQYF | TRBV5-1
CASSLGGAFATGELFF | TRBV7-2
CASAWQGSSDTQYF | TRBV2
CASSPDRVQYGYTF | TRBV5-1
CATKQRGIGEKLFF | TRBV21-1
CATSTGTANEKLFF | TRBV19
CAWSHAGRDYGYTF | TRBV30
CASSPSREKLFF | TRBV19
CASKTAGPTSNEQFF | TRBV28
CASSPRTGRGTQPQHF | TRBV18
CASSVARLAGVNEQFF | TRBV9
CASSQGQGNTEAFF | TRBV19
CASSSTHRGLREKLFF | TRBV27
CASGLVLMQAMYGYTF | TRBV12-5
CASSMLAGAGDTQYF | TRBV27
CASRMSFYTEAFF | TRBV28
CATTRQARTGELFF | TRBV28
CASSTGTGGAWDTQYF | TRBV14
CASSLLGSTYEQYF | TRBV28
CASAGQTLPNEKLFF | TRBV27
CASGGGTPWNEQFF | TRBV5-1
CASSEAGSYNSPLHF | TRBV6-1
CASSPGGAGNQPQHF | TRBV6-5
CAWGASGTSGRLMGEQFF | TRBV30
CASSQVTGASNEQFF | TRBV4-1
CASSAPGSGKTQYF | TRBV28
CASSPPYSGGYTF | TRBV4-1
CASSKRQDGEQFF | TRBV7-2
CASSVGGGDTQYF | TRBV9
CASSIKRQVLNTGELFF | TRBV7-9
CASSLGDRGGTEAFF | TRBV5-1
CASSQDWATGGINQPQHF | TRBV4-3
CAGGWDRGESQPQHF | TRBV6-9
CASSASGENTGELFF | TRBV9
CASSVSGGYTGELFF | TRBV9
CASSYSYNTEAFF | TRBV6-5
CASSLTARNTEAFF | TRBV7-3
CASSRRDDQPQHF | TRBV19